What follows is one T cell receptor (beta chain) and its context. The antigen is not known. Noted treatment: about 20 received Ad26.COV2.S at low or high dose, single or two shots; several received placebo; per-sample allocation not given. Following the first vaccine or placebo injection, samples were taken on day 63. Wuhan-strain SARS-CoV-2 spike was expressed by the Ad26 vector that made up the vaccine. These data are taken from a study of Ad26.COV2.S vaccination and SARS-CoV-2 variants. Study observations and caveats: Comparability of non-spike TCR breadth was observed across vaccine and placebo recipients.

Germline-derived CDR1 and CDR2 are SGHRS and YFSETQ. V shed 5 bases and J 0 bases; nucleotides not matched to a gene: 3. The CDR3 length is 15 residues. Produced via immunoSEQ multiplex PCR; TCRdb's table is partial and in-frame only. Among 410,000 or so clones listed, 90% were seen once. Sequences were derived from peripheral blood, sampled in a trial of Ad26.COV2.S vaccine versus placebo. The receptor's source is a person aged 18-65 years who received the Ad26.COV2.S COVID-19 vaccine or a placebo. The chain has TRBV5-1 and TRBJ1-4; 8 bases match TRBD1. CDR3 sequence: CASSETGATNEKLFF. DNA for the CDR3: TGCGCCAGCAGTGAGACAGGGGCAACTAATGAAAAACTGTTTTTT. The variable domain in full, completed from reference TRBV5-1 and TRBJ1-4, reads KAGVTQTPRYLIKTRGQQVTLSCSPISGHRSVSWYQQTPGQGLQFLFEYFSETQRNKGNFPGRFSGRQFSNSRSEMNVSTLELGDSALYLCASSETGATNEKLFFGSGTQLSVL.